This is a list of T cell receptor beta chains from one sample in a study of CD8 T cells in ankylosing spondylitis. TCRdb processed the 5' RACE reads anew with MiXCR; each CDR3 protein has one entry. The table includes approximately 25,000 distinct CDR3 sequences, about a sixth detected once. Sample: blood. The source is a male donor with ankylosing spondylitis or in good health (not recorded which). The CDR3 runs from the conserved cysteine through the conserved F or W. The order of the fields is J gene, D gene, V gene, CDR3 protein. A D gene is named only where the DNA matches it firmly.

j_gene: TRBJ2-1; d_gene: TRBD2; v_gene: TRBV12-3/TRBV12-4; CDR3aa: CASSIRTSVNEQFF
j_gene: TRBJ1-2; d_gene: .; v_gene: TRBV12-3/TRBV12-4; CDR3aa: CASSLEFGLGYTF
j_gene: TRBJ2-1; d_gene: TRBD2; v_gene: TRBV29-1; CDR3aa: CSVEAIISGKYNEQFF
j_gene: TRBJ2-1; d_gene: TRBD1; v_gene: TRBV20-1; CDR3aa: CSARTRDRAWGEQFF
j_gene: TRBJ2-3; d_gene: TRBD2; v_gene: TRBV12-3/TRBV12-4; CDR3aa: CASSLAASGGTDTQYF
j_gene: TRBJ2-1; d_gene: .; v_gene: TRBV7-9; CDR3aa: CASSEQLTQGNEQFF
j_gene: TRBJ2-5; d_gene: TRBD1; v_gene: TRBV5-5; CDR3aa: CASSLRDRGEETQYF
j_gene: TRBJ2-5; d_gene: .; v_gene: TRBV7-2; CDR3aa: CASSLNDRRQETQYF
j_gene: TRBJ2-2; d_gene: .; v_gene: TRBV7-2; CDR3aa: CASSFSWTGELFF
j_gene: TRBJ2-2; d_gene: TRBD2; v_gene: TRBV24-1; CDR3aa: CATSEKGLGLGTGELFF
j_gene: TRBJ2-4; d_gene: TRBD1; v_gene: TRBV19; CDR3aa: CATSGQGYIQYF
j_gene: TRBJ1-1; d_gene: TRBD1; v_gene: TRBV5-1; CDR3aa: CASSWGTGTGRTEAFF
j_gene: TRBJ1-2; d_gene: TRBD1; v_gene: TRBV2; CDR3aa: CASRKSDIRDRVWRTF
j_gene: TRBJ1-3; d_gene: .; v_gene: TRBV29-1; CDR3aa: CSVAPTQAGNTIYF
j_gene: TRBJ2-2; d_gene: TRBD1; v_gene: TRBV20-1; CDR3aa: CSAGATGTGGSGELFF
j_gene: TRBJ2-3; d_gene: TRBD2; v_gene: TRBV7-2; CDR3aa: CASSLTSGNLDTQYF
j_gene: TRBJ2-1; d_gene: TRBD2; v_gene: TRBV20-1; CDR3aa: CSAGLAGDYNEQFF
j_gene: TRBJ2-2; d_gene: TRBD2; v_gene: TRBV20-1; CDR3aa: CSASPLAGGDTGELFF
j_gene: TRBJ2-1; d_gene: TRBD2; v_gene: TRBV6-4; CDR3aa: CASSALADPYNEQFF
j_gene: TRBJ2-2; d_gene: TRBD1; v_gene: TRBV28; CDR3aa: CASSFPGTGAGELFF
j_gene: TRBJ2-4; d_gene: TRBD1; v_gene: TRBV4-3; CDR3aa: CASSRDRVNIQYF
j_gene: TRBJ1-4; d_gene: .; v_gene: TRBV4-3; CDR3aa: CASSPTGRAEKLFF
j_gene: TRBJ2-3; d_gene: .; v_gene: TRBV13; CDR3aa: CASSLSPDTQYF
j_gene: TRBJ2-1; d_gene: .; v_gene: TRBV20-1; CDR3aa: CSARDLGEQFF
j_gene: TRBJ2-5; d_gene: .; v_gene: TRBV12-3/TRBV12-4; CDR3aa: CASSLGPLLETQYF
j_gene: TRBJ2-1; d_gene: TRBD2; v_gene: TRBV18; CDR3aa: CASSSQREWDEQFF
j_gene: TRBJ2-1; d_gene: TRBD2; v_gene: TRBV20-1; CDR3aa: CSARRTSGGANEQFF
j_gene: TRBJ2-1; d_gene: .; v_gene: TRBV15; CDR3aa: CATSELLGEQFF
j_gene: TRBJ1-6; d_gene: .; v_gene: TRBV10-3; CDR3aa: CAAKTGDNSPLHF
j_gene: TRBJ2-1; d_gene: TRBD1; v_gene: TRBV7-9; CDR3aa: CASSPRTGRSYNEQFF
j_gene: TRBJ2-7; d_gene: .; v_gene: TRBV6-5; CDR3aa: CASSYSFTANYEQYF
j_gene: TRBJ2-3; d_gene: TRBD1; v_gene: TRBV5-1; CDR3aa: CASSSTGGFADTQYF
j_gene: TRBJ2-1; d_gene: .; v_gene: TRBV29-1; CDR3aa: CSVDGTWSSYNEQFF
j_gene: TRBJ2-7; d_gene: TRBD2; v_gene: TRBV20-1; CDR3aa: CSASVSGTYEQYF
j_gene: TRBJ2-1; d_gene: TRBD2; v_gene: TRBV29-1; CDR3aa: CSVEKGKALTSGRYNEQFF
j_gene: TRBJ2-7; d_gene: .; v_gene: TRBV7-2; CDR3aa: CASSFESPEQYF
j_gene: TRBJ1-5; d_gene: .; v_gene: TRBV29-1; CDR3aa: CSWAAGIDQPQHF
j_gene: TRBJ1-1; d_gene: .; v_gene: TRBV28; CDR3aa: CASSFTPTGNTEAFF
j_gene: TRBJ2-3; d_gene: TRBD2; v_gene: TRBV5-8; CDR3aa: CASSLAVASGGITDTQYF
j_gene: TRBJ2-1; d_gene: .; v_gene: TRBV13; CDR3aa: CASSLPAGEQFF